The rows below give T cell receptor beta chains drawn from one sample of a study of blood T cells in healthy people across ages. A single record per CDR3 protein comes from TCRdb applying MiXCR to the 5' RACE reads. This sample carries about 750,000 distinct CDR3 sequences, less than 70% of them seen once, and the ten largest clones take 40% to 50%. The sequenced sample was blood. The receptors were sampled from a man at least 80 years old in good health. Each CDR3 is given with its conserved first and last residue. The order of the fields is D gene, clone size, CDR3 length, J gene, V gene, CDR3 protein, CDR3 DNA. A D gene is named only where the DNA matches it firmly. Where a row states a size, it is once, few, many or the class of an expanded clone; other rows omit it.

. | . | 14 | TRBJ2-7 | TRBV20-1 | CSATGHRASYEQYF | TGCAGTGCGACTGGACACCGTGCGTCCTACGAGCAGTACTTC
. | few | 12 | TRBJ2-7 | TRBV28 | CASSSASYEQYF | TGTGCCAGCAGTTCGGCTTCCTACGAGCAGTACTTC
TRBD2 | few | 16 | TRBJ2-5 | TRBV7-9 | CASSPGLAGVIETQYF | TGTGCCAGCAGCCCCGGACTAGCGGGAGTGATAGAGACCCAGTACTTC
TRBD2 | . | 15 | TRBJ2-1 | TRBV14 | CASSQDSGRVREQFF | TGCGCCAGCAGCCAAGATAGCGGGAGGGTGAGGGAGCAGTTCTTC
TRBD2 | . | 15 | TRBJ2-3 | TRBV6-5 | CASSYTSGRAWTQYF | TGTGCCAGCAGTTACACTAGCGGGAGGGCCTGGACGCAGTATTTT
. | . | 15 | TRBJ1-6 | TRBV3-1 | CASSQGGSHNSPLHF | TGTGCCAGCAGCCAAGGTGGCAGCCATAATTCACCCCTCCACTTT
. | . | 12 | TRBJ2-7 | TRBV27 | CASRDQTYEQYF | TGTGCCAGCAGGGACCAGACCTACGAGCAGTACTTC
. | . | 14 | TRBJ1-4 | TRBV2 | CASRWGLTNEKLFF | TGTGCCAGCAGATGGGGCTTAACTAATGAAAAACTGTTTTTT
. | . | 15 | TRBJ1-2 | TRBV14 | CASSQGGRFSYGYTF | TGTGCCAGCAGCCAAGGGGGACGGTTCTCATATGGCTACACCTTC
. | . | 13 | TRBJ1-2 | TRBV6-6 | CASSYEHADGYTF | TGTGCCAGCAGTTATGAGCACGCGGATGGCTACACCTTC
TRBD1 | . | 15 | TRBJ1-6 | TRBV25-1 | CASSVNRGYNSPLHF | TGTGCCAGCAGTGTAAACAGGGGGTATAATTCACCCCTCCACTTT
. | few | 14 | TRBJ1-2 | TRBV9 | CASSPLGRAYGYTF | TGTGCCAGCAGCCCCCTTGGCAGGGCCTATGGCTACACCTTC
. | . | 15 | TRBJ1-2 | TRBV3-1 | CASSSTDDPNYGYTF | TGTGCCAGCAGCTCCACCGACGACCCTAACTATGGCTACACCTTC
. | . | 18 | TRBJ2-1 | TRBV6-2/TRBV6-3 | CASSYLPGASQWVNEQFF | TGTGCCAGCTCCTACCTTCCAGGGGCTAGCCAGTGGGTAAATGAGCAGTTCTTC
. | . | 15 | TRBJ2-3 | TRBV10-1 | CASSDAGREHRDAYF | TGCGCCAGCAGTGATGCGGGACGGGAGCACAGAGACGCGTATTTT
. | . | 13 | TRBJ2-1 | TRBV3-1 | CASSQKTVNEQFF | TGTGCCAGCAGCCAGAAGACAGTTAATGAGCAGTTCTTC
TRBD2 | few | 13 | TRBJ2-3 | TRBV9 | CASSVGLADTQYF | TGTGCCAGCAGCGTGGGACTAGCAGATACGCAGTATTTT
TRBD2 | . | 19 | TRBJ2-7 | TRBV7-3 | CASSLTRLAGGQAYNEQYF | TGTGCCAGCAGCTTAACCCGGCTAGCGGGAGGCCAAGCCTACAATGAGCAGTACTTC
TRBD2 | . | 15 | TRBJ2-5 | TRBV6-5 | CASSLRTSGTETQYF | TGTGCCAGCAGTCTCCGGACTAGCGGGACGGAGACCCAGTACTTC
. | few | 12 | TRBJ2-5 | TRBV27 | CASKGLRETQYF | TGTGCCAGCAAAGGGTTACGGGAGACCCAGTACTTC
TRBD1 | few | 15 | TRBJ2-1 | TRBV9 | CASSVQTGAYNEQFF | TGTGCCAGCAGCGTACAAACAGGGGCCTACAATGAGCAGTTCTTC
. | . | 15 | TRBJ2-7 | TRBV11-2 | CASSLTARDSYEQYF | TGTGCCAGCAGCTTAACAGCCAGGGACTCCTACGAGCAGTACTTC
TRBD1 | few | 14 | TRBJ2-7 | TRBV19 | CASSMWDRGYEQYF | TGTGCCAGTAGTATGTGGGACAGGGGCTACGAGCAGTACTTC
TRBD2 | many | 13 | TRBJ2-7 | TRBV28 | CASRLSGRGEQYF | TGTGCCAGCAGACTGAGCGGGAGGGGTGAGCAGTACTTC
. | . | 15 | TRBJ2-3 | TRBV3-1 | CASSPPTGGVEAQYF | TGTGCCAGCAGCCCACCGACTGGGGGCGTTGAGGCGCAGTATTTT
. | few | 15 | TRBJ1-2 | TRBV3-1 | CASSQTLTLHGGYTF | TGTGCCAGCAGCCAAACCCTCACTCTCCATGGGGGCTACACCTTC
TRBD1 | few | 13 | TRBJ2-1 | TRBV5-1 | CASSLGGPNEQFF | TGTGCCAGCAGCTTAGGGGGCCCGAATGAGCAGTTCTTC
TRBD2 | . | 15 | TRBJ2-3 | TRBV20-1 | CSASIAGTNRGTQYF | TGCAGTGCTTCTATAGCGGGAACAAATCGGGGTACGCAGTATTTT
. | few | 16 | TRBJ1-2 | TRBV4-2 | CASSQEGRDDNYGYTF | TGTGCCAGCAGCCAGGAGGGTCGGGACGACAACTATGGCTACACCTTC
. | . | 13 | TRBJ2-5 | TRBV2 | CASRSDTGETQYF | TGTGCCAGCAGGTCGGACACGGGGGAGACCCAGTACTTC
. | few | 13 | TRBJ2-5 | TRBV18 | CASSPVGEETQYF | TGTGCCAGCTCACCGGTAGGAGAAGAGACCCAGTACTTC